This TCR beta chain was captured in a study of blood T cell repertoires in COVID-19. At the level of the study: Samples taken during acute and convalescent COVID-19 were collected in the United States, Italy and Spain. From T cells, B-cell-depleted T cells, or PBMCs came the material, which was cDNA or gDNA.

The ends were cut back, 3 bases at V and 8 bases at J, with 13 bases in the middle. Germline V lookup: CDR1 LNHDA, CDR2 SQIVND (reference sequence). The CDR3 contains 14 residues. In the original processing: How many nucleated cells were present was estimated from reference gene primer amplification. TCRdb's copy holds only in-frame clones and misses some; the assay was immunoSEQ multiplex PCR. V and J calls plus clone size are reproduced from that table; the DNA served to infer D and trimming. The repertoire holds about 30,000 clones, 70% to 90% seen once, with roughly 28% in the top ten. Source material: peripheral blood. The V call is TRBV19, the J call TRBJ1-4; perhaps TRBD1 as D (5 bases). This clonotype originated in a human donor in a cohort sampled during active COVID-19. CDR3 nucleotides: TGTGCCAGTAGTATCGGGGGATTACGGGAAAAACTGTTTTTT. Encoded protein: CASSIGGLREKLFF.